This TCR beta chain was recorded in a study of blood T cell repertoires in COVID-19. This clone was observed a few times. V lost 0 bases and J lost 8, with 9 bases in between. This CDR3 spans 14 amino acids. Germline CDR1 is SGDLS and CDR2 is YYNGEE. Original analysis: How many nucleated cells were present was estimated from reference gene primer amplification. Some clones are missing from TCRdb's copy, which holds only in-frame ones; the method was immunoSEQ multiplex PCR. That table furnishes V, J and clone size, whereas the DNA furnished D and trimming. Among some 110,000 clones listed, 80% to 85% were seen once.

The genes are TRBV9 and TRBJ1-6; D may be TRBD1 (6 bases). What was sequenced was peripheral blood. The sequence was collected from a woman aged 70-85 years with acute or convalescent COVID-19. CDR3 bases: TGTGCCAGCAGCGTAGATACAGGGTATTCACCCCTCCACTTT. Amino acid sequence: CASSVDTGYSPLHF. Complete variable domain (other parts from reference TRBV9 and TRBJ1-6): DSGVTQTPKHLITATGQRVTLRCSPRSGDLSVYWYQQSLDQGLQFLIQYYNGEERAKGNILERFSAQQFPDLHSELNLSSLELGDSALYFCASSVDTGYSPLHFGNGTRLTVT.